The clone carrying this T cell receptor beta chain has a handful of counts. The sample is drawn from a study of blood T cell repertoires in COVID-19. Cohort 3 donors were reported recovered after two negative PCRs, clearance, or symptom resolution. As originally analysed: Amplifying reference gene primers gave estimates of nucleated cell counts. Sequenced by immunoSEQ multiplex PCR; TCRdb stores in-frame clones only, minus some. For V, J and clone size, that table is used; D and trimming come from the DNA. Among hundreds of thousands of clones listed, approximately 90% were seen once. Deletions cut 0 bases from V and 1 base from J, with 14 bases between. Germline V CDR1 and CDR2: SGHRS, YFSETQ. This CDR3 has 16 amino acids.

The specimen sequenced was PBMCs or T cells enriched from blood (not recorded which). The receptor comes from a woman in her forties or fifties who had recovered from COVID-19. The chain uses TRBV5-1 and TRBJ2-7; D ambiguous. The CDR3 DNA reads as TGCGCCAGCAGCTTGGGCGACACCCTCCTATCCTACGAGCAGTACTTC. This sequence encodes CASSLGDTLLSYEQYF.